These T cell receptor beta chains were read from a single sample in a study of human T cells and chemical hapten exposure. A single record per CDR3 protein comes from TCRdb applying MiXCR to the RACE reads. Altogether 74,000 or so distinct CDR3 sequences are present, 12% being singletons, with the ten largest covering around 3.2%. Specimen: whole blood, collected in connection with sensitization to the hapten diphenylcyclopropenone (DPC). The receptors shown here come from a woman aged 55-69 years with alopecia areata. Some clones in this sample may be carry-over from other donors' samples. CDR3s include the opening cysteine and the closing phenylalanine or tryptophan. The D gene is left open where the match is weak. A row's size may be missing; if present it is once, few, many or a size class.

few | TRBD1 | TRBJ1-1 | TRBV20-1 | CSANRGRGTEAFF | TGCAGTGCCAACAGGGGGAGAGGTACTGAAGCTTTCTTT
few | . | TRBJ2-3 | TRBV5-1 | CASSYWAITDTQYF | TGCGCCAGCAGCTACTGGGCCATCACAGATACGCAGTATTTT
many | . | TRBJ2-7 | TRBV11-2 | CASRKTGGVYEQYF | TGTGCCAGCAGAAAGACAGGAGGTGTCTACGAGCAGTACTTC
many | TRBD1 | TRBJ2-2 | TRBV27 | CASTSRSTGTANTGELFF | TGTGCCAGCACCTCAAGGAGCACCGGGACAGCGAACACCGGGGAGCTGTTTTTT
. | . | TRBJ1-1 | TRBV3-1 | CASSHGELNTEAFF | TGTGCCAGCAGCCACGGGGAGCTAAACACTGAAGCTTTCTTT
few | TRBD1 | TRBJ1-6 | TRBV18 | CASSPNDRGASPLHF | TGTGCCAGCTCACCTAACGACAGGGGAGCTTCACCCCTCCACTTT
few | . | TRBJ1-3 | TRBV18 | CASSPQGRGGSGNTIYF | TGTGCCAGCTCACCACAGGGTAGAGGAGGCTCTGGAAACACCATATATTTT
many | . | TRBJ1-1 | TRBV4-2 | CASSRPRMGTEAFF | TGTGCCAGCAGCCGTCCCCGTATGGGCACTGAAGCTTTCTTT
many | TRBD1 | TRBJ2-5 | TRBV7-9 | CASSFLTGQETQYF | TGTGCCAGCAGCTTCCTGACAGGGCAAGAGACCCAGTACTTC
many | . | TRBJ1-2 | TRBV29-1 | CSVEAGYYGYTF | TGCAGCGTTGAAGCAGGGTATTATGGCTACACCTTC
. | TRBD2 | TRBJ2-3 | TRBV11-2 | CASSRVSGGGQDTQYF | TGTGCCAGCAGCCGCGTTAGCGGGGGGGGTCAAGATACGCAGTATTTT
many | TRBD2 | TRBJ2-3 | TRBV13 | CASSRRTSGQNRDTQYF | TGTGCCAGCAGCAGACGAACTAGCGGACAGAATAGAGATACGCAGTATTTT
many | . | TRBJ2-7 | TRBV5-1 | CASSPGDSYEQYF | TGCGCCAGCAGCCCCGGTGACTCCTACGAGCAGTACTTC
many | . | TRBJ2-1 | TRBV5-1 | CASSAYYEQFF | TGCGCCAGCAGCGCTTACTATGAGCAGTTCTTC
. | TRBD1 | TRBJ1-1 | TRBV2 | CASSEYRTGEFGTEAFF | TGTGCCAGCAGTGAGTACCGCACAGGGGAATTTGGCACTGAAGCTTTCTTT
few | . | TRBJ2-7 | TRBV5-1 | CASSQDGSMYYEQYF | TGCGCCAGCAGCCAGGACGGGTCAATGTACTACGAGCAGTACTTC
many | . | TRBJ1-1 | TRBV5-1 | CASRSDATEAFF | TGCGCCAGCAGATCGGACGCCACTGAAGCTTTCTTT
. | . | TRBJ2-5 | TRBV20-1 | CSATLPYQETQYF | TGCAGTGCTACGTTACCGTACCAAGAGACCCAGTACTTC
many | TRBD2 | TRBJ2-2 | TRBV10-2 | CASSLLAETGELFF | TGCGCCAGCAGTTTACTAGCGGAGACCGGGGAGCTGTTTTTT
many | TRBD1 | TRBJ1-5 | TRBV19 | CASSITGTGDQPQHF | TGTGCCAGTAGTATCACCGGGACAGGGGACCAGCCCCAGCATTTT
few | . | TRBJ1-1 | TRBV5-5 | CASSLGGMNTEAFF | TGTGCCAGCAGCTTGGGGGGTATGAACACTGAAGCTTTCTTT
. | . | TRBJ1-6 | TRBV18 | CASSPGGVTPLHF | TGTGCCAGCTCCCCGGGGGGGGTAACACCCCTCCACTTT
many | TRBD1 | TRBJ1-2 | TRBV7-9 | CASSFRGLVDGYTF | TGTGCCAGCAGCTTCAGGGGGCTGGTGGATGGCTACACCTTC
medium-sized | TRBD1 | TRBJ2-3 | TRBV6-4 | CASSEKGQGSDTQYF | TGTGCCAGCAGTGAGAAGGGACAGGGGTCCGATACGCAGTATTTT
. | . | TRBJ2-5 | TRBV3-1 | CASSPPNGWEETQYF | TGTGCCAGCAGCCCCCCCAACGGATGGGAAGAGACCCAGTACTTC
many | . | TRBJ2-5 | TRBV19 | CASGFPGAETQYF | TGTGCCAGTGGTTTTCCCGGGGCGGAGACCCAGTACTTC
many | . | TRBJ1-1 | TRBV9 | CASSVSGGDTEAFF | TGTGCCAGCAGCGTCTCCGGAGGGGACACTGAAGCTTTCTTT
. | . | TRBJ2-7 | TRBV7-6 | CASSLARKDEQYF | TGTGCCAGCAGCTTAGCGCGAAAGGACGAGCAGTACTTC
many | . | TRBJ2-3 | TRBV27 | CASSASGTDTQYF | TGTGCCAGCAGCGCCTCCGGGACAGATACGCAGTATTTT
many | TRBD2 | TRBJ2-2 | TRBV7-2 | CASRFSGANTGELFF | TGTGCCAGCAGATTTAGCGGGGCAAACACCGGGGAGCTGTTTTTT
many | . | TRBJ2-5 | TRBV29-1 | CSVVRGTQYF | TGCAGCGTTGTGCGAGGGACCCAGTACTTC
many | . | TRBJ1-3 | TRBV12-3/TRBV12-4 | CASSLGGNTIYF | TGTGCCAGCAGTTTGGGTGGAAACACCATATATTTT
many | TRBD1 | TRBJ1-5 | TRBV20-1 | CAGQRRNQPQHF | TGCGCGGGACAGCGCCGCAATCAGCCCCAGCATTTT
. | . | TRBJ1-5 | TRBV4-1 | CASSQGMEGRQPQHF | TGCGCCAGCAGCCAAGGAATGGAAGGCCGTCAGCCCCAGCATTTT
. | TRBD1 | TRBJ1-1 | TRBV29-1 | CSVTTGGTEAFF | TGCAGCGTTACAACAGGGGGCACTGAAGCTTTCTTT
many | TRBD2 | TRBJ2-3 | TRBV6-4 | CASRLAGSTDTQYF | TGTGCCAGCAGACTAGCGGGGTCCACAGATACGCAGTATTTT
few | TRBD1 | TRBJ2-7 | TRBV10-2 | CASSRPGGQGNSEQYF | TGCGCCAGCTCACGTCCTGGGGGACAGGGGAATTCCGAGCAGTACTTC
few | . | TRBJ2-4 | TRBV5-1 | CASTGGLAKNIQYF | TGCGCCAGCACCGGCGGCCTAGCCAAAAACATTCAGTACTTC
few | . | TRBJ2-7 | TRBV4-1 | CASSQPGAYEQYF | TGCGCCAGCAGCCAGCCAGGGGCGTACGAGCAGTACTTC
few | . | TRBJ2-5 | TRBV6-1 | CASSEVYQETQYF | TGTGCCAGCAGTGAAGTGTACCAAGAGACCCAGTACTTC
. | . | TRBJ2-1 | TRBV6-8 | CASSHNEQFF | TGTGCCAGCAGCCACAATGAGCAGTTCTTC
. | . | TRBJ1-3 | TRBV18 | CASRPAAGSGNTIYF | TGTGCCAGCCGCCCCGCTGCTGGCTCTGGAAACACCATATATTTT
many | . | TRBJ1-1 | TRBV12-3/TRBV12-4 | CASSLTGFHAEAFF | TGTGCCAGCAGTTTAACAGGGTTCCATGCTGAAGCTTTCTTT
few | . | TRBJ1-1 | TRBV6-6 | CASSYENTEAFF | TGTGCCAGCAGTTACGAAAACACTGAAGCTTTCTTT
. | TRBD1 | TRBJ2-7 | TRBV4-2 | CASSQTGQPYEQYF | TGTGCCAGCAGCCAGACAGGGCAACCCTACGAGCAGTACTTC
few | . | TRBJ1-1 | TRBV3-1 | CASRSPWGDTEAFF | TGTGCCAGCCGAAGTCCTTGGGGGGACACTGAAGCTTTCTTT
. | TRBD1 | TRBJ2-3 | TRBV9 | CASSGQGESTDTQYF | TGTGCCAGCAGCGGACAGGGAGAGAGCACAGATACGCAGTATTTT
. | TRBD2 | TRBJ2-1 | TRBV3-1 | CASSSRGDYNEQFF | TGTGCCAGCAGCTCCCGGGGGGACTACAATGAGCAGTTCTTC
many | . | TRBJ1-1 | TRBV5-1 | CASSLEQLTEAFF | TGCGCCAGCAGCTTGGAACAATTAACTGAAGCTTTCTTT
. | TRBD2 | TRBJ2-1 | TRBV6-5 | CASSFGGASYNEQFF | TGTGCCAGCAGTTTCGGGGGGGCCTCCTACAATGAGCAGTTCTTC
few | . | TRBJ2-7 | TRBV4-2 | CASSQIGYYEQYF | TGTGCCAGCAGCCAAATTGGCTACTACGAGCAGTACTTC
few | . | TRBJ2-1 | TRBV7-2 | CASSLGGLASEQFF | TGTGCCAGCAGCTTAGGCGGTCTAGCTAGTGAGCAGTTCTTC
few | TRBD2 | TRBJ2-1 | TRBV2 | CASRGGIADSYNEQFF | TGTGCCAGCAGGGGGGGGATAGCGGATTCCTACAATGAGCAGTTCTTC
. | TRBD1 | TRBJ2-7 | TRBV3-1 | CASSLGPRGPYEQYF | TGTGCCAGCAGCCTCGGGCCAAGGGGGCCCTACGAGCAGTACTTC